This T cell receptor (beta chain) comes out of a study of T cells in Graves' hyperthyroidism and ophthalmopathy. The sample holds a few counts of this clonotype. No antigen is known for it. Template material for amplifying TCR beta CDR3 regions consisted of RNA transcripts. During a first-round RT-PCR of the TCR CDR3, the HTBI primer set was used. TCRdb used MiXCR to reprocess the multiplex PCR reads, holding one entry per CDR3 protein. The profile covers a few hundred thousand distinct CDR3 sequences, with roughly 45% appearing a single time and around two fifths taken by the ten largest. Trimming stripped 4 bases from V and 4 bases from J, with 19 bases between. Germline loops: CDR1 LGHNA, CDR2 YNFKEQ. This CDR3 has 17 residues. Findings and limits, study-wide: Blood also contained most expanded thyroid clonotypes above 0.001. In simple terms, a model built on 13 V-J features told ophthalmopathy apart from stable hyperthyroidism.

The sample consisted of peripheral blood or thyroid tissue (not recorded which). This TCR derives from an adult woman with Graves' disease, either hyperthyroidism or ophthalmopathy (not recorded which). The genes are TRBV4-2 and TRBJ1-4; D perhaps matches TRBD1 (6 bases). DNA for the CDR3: TGTGCCAGCAGCCCCATCGGGTCGGGGGCTGGTAATGAAAAACTGTTTTTT. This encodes CASSPIGSGAGNEKLFF.